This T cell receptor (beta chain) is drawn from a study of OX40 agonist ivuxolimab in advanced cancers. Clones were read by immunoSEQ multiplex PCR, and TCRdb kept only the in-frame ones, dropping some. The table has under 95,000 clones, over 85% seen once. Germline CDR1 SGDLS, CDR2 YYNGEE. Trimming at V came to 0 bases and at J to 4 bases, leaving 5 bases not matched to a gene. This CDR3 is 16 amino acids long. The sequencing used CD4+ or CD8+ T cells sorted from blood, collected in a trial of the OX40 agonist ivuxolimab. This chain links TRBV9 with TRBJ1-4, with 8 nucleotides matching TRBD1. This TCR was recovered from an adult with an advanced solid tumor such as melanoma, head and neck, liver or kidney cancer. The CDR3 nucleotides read TGTGCCAGCAGCGTAGCGGCAGGGGGCTATAATGAAAAACTGTTTTTT. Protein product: CASSVAAGGYNEKLFF.